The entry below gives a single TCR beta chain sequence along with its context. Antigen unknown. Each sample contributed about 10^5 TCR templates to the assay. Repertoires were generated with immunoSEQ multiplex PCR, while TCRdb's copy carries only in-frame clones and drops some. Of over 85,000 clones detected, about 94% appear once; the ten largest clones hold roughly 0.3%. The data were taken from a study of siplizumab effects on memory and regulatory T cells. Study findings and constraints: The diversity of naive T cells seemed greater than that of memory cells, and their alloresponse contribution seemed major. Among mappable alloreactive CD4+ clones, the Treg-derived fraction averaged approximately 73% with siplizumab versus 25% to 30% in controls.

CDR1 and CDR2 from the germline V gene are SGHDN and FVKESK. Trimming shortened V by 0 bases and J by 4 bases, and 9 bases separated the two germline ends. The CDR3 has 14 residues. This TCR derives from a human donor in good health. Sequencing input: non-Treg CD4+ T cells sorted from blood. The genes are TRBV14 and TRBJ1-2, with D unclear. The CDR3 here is CASSQDPLIYGYTF. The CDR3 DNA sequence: TGTGCCAGCAGCCAAGATCCACTGATCTATGGCTACACCTTC.